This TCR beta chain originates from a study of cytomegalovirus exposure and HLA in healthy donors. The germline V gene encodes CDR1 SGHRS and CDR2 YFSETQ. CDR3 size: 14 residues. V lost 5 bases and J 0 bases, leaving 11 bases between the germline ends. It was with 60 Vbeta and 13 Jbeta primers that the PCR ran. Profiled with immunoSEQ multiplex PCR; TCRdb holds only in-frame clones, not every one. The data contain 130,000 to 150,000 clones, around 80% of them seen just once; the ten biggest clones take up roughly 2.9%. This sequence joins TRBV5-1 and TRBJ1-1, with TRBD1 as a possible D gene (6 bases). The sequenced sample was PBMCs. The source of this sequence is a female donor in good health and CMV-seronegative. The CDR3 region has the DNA TGCGCCAGCAGGCCTGGACAGCTGAACACTGAAGCTTTCTTT. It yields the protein CASRPGQLNTEAFF.